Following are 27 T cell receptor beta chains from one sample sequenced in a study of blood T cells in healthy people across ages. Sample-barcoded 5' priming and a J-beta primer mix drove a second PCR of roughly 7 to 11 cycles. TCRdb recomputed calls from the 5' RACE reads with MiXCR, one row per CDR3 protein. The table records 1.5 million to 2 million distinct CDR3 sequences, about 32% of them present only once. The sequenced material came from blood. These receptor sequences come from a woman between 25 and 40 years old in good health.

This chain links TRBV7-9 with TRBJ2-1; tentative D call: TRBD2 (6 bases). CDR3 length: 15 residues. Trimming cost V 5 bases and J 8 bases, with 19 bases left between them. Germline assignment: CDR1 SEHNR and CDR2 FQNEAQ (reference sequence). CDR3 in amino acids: CASSPGLLVKDEQFF. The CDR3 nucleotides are TGTGCCAGCAGCCCGGGACTTTTGGTGAAGGATGAGCAGTTCTTC.

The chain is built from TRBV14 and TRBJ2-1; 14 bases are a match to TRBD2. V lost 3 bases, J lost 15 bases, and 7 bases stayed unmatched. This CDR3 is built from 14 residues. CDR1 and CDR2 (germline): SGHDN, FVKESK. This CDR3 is CASSQRLAGGMPFF. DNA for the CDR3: TGTGCCAGCAGCCAGAGACTAGCGGGAGGGATGCCGTTCTTC.

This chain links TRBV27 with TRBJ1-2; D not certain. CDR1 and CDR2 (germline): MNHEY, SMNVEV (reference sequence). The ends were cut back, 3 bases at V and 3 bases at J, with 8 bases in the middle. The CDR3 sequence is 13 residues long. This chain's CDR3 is CASSFASDYGYTF. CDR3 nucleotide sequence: TGTGCCAGCAGTTTCGCGTCAGACTATGGCTACACCTTC.

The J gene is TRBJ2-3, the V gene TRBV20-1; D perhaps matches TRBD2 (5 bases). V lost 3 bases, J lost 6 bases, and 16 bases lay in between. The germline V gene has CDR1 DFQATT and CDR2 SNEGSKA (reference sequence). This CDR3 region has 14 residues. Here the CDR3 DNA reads TGCAGTGCTAGTCCCTCGGGATTCGCCGATACGCAGTATTTT. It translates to CSASPSGFADTQYF.

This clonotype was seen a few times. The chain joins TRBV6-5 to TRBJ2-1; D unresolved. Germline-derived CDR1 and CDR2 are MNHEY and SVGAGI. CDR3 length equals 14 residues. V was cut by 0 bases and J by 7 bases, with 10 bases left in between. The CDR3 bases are TGTGCCAGCAGTTACTCGCCCCGGCAGAATGAGCAGTTCTTC. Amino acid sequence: CASSYSPRQNEQFF.

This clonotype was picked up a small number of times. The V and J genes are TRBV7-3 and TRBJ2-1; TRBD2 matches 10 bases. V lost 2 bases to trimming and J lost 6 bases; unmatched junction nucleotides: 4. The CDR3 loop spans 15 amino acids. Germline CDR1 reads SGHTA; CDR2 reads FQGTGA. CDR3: CASSLGAGGANEQFF. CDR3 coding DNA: TGTGCCAGCAGCTTAGGAGCGGGGGGGGCCAATGAGCAGTTCTTC.

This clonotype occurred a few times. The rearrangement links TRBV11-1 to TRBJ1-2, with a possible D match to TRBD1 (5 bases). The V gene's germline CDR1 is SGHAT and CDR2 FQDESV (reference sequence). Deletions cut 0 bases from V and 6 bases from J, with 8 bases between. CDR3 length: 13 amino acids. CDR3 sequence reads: CASSLAEGNGYTF. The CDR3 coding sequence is TGTGCCAGCAGCTTAGCGGAGGGGAATGGCTACACCTTC. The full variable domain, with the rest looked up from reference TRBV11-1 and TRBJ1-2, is EAEVAQSPRYKITEKSQAVAFWCDPISGHATLYWYRQILGQGPELLVQFQDESVVDDSQLPKDRFSAERLKGVDSTLKIQPAELGDSAMYLCASSLAEGNGYTFGSGTRLTVV.

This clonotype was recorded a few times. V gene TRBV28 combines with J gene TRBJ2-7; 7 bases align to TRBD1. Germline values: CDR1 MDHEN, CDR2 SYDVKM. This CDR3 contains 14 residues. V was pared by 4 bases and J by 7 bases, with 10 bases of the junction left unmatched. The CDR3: CASSSRQGIGEQYF. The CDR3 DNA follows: TGTGCCAGCAGTTCCCGACAGGGAATAGGGGAGCAGTACTTC.

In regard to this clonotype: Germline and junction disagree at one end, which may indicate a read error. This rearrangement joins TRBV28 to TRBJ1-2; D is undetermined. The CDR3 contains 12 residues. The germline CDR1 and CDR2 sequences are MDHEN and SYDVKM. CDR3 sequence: CAGSTENYGYTF. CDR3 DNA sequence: TGTGCCGGCAGTACGGAGAACTATGGCTACACCTTC.

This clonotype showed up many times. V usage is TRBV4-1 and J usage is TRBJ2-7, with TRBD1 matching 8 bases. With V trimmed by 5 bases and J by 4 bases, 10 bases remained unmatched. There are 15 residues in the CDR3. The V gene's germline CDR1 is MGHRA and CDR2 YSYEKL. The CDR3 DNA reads TGCGCCAGCAGCACGAACCGGGACAGGATATACGAGCAGTACTTC. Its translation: CASSTNRDRIYEQYF.

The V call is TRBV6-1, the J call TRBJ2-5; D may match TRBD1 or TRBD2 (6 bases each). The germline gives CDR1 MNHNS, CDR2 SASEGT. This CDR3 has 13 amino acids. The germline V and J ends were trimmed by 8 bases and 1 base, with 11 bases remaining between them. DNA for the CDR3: TGTGCCAGCCGGGGGCGCGGCCAAGAGACCCAGTACTTC. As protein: CASRGRGQETQYF.

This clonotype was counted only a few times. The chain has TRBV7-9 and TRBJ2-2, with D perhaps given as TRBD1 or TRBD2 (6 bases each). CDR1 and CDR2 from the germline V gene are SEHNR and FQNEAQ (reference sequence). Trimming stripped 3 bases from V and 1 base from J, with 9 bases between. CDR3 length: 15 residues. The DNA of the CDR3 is TGTGCCAGCAGCTTTCGGGGGCAGAACACCGGGGAGCTGTTTTTT. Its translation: CASSFRGQNTGELFF.

DNA of the CDR3: TGCAGTGCGCTCACGGGCCTAGCGGGGGGATACTACGAGCAGTACTTC. Protein product: CSALTGLAGGYYEQYF. This sequence joins TRBV20-1 and TRBJ2-7; 11 bases agree with TRBD2. The CDR3 covers 16 residues. V was pared by 6 bases and J by 3 bases, with 13 bases of the junction left unmatched. CDR1 and CDR2 from the germline V gene are DFQATT and SNEGSKA (reference sequence).

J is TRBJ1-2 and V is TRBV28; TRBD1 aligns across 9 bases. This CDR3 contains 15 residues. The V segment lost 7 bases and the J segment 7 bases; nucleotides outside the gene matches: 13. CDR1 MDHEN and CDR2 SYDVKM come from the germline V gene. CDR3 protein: CASTGTGYSPSGYTF. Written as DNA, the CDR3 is TGTGCCAGCACCGGGACAGGGTATTCTCCGTCTGGCTACACCTTC.

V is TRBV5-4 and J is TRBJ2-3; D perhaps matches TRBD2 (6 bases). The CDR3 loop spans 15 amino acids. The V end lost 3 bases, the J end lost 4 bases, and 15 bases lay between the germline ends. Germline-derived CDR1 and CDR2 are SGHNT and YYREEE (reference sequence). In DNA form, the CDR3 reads TGTGCCAGCAGCTCCCCAACTCGACTAGCAGATACGCAGTATTTT. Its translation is CASSSPTRLADTQYF.

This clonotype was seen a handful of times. CDR3 in DNA: TGTGCCATCAGTGAGACGCACAGTAGCAATCAGCCCCAGCATTTT. It translates to CAISETHSSNQPQHF. The V gene is TRBV10-3, the J gene TRBJ1-5; D is unclear. This CDR3 region has 15 residues. V was cut by 2 bases and J by 0 bases, with 8 bases left in between. Per germline, CDR1 ENHRY and CDR2 SYGVKD.

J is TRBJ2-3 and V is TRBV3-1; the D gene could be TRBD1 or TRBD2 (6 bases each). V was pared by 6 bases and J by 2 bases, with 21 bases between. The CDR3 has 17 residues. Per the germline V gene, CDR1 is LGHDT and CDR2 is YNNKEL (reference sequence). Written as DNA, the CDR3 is TGTGCCAGCAGACTAACAGCCGGGGGCAGTAACACAGATACGCAGTATTTT. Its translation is CASRLTAGGSNTDTQYF.

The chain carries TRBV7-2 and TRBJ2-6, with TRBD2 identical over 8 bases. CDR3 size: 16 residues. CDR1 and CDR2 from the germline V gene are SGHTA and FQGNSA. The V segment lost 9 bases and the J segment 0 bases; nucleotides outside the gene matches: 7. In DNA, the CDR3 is TGTGCCAGGTCGGCACTAGCGGACTCTGGGGCCAACGTCCTGACTTTC. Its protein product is CARSALADSGANVLTF.

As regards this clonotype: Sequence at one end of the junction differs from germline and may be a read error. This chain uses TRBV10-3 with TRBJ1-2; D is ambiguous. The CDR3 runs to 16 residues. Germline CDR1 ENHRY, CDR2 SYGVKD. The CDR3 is CAISGRSSGGEDGHTF. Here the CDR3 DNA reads TGTGCCATCAGTGGGAGGAGTTCTGGTGGAGAGGATGGCCACACCTTC.

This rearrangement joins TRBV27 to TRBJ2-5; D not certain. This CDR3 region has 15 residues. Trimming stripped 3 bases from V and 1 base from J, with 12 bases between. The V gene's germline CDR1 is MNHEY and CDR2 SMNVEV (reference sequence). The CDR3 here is CASSFLGRPQETQYF. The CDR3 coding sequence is TGTGCCAGCAGTTTTCTTGGCCGACCCCAAGAGACCCAGTACTTC.

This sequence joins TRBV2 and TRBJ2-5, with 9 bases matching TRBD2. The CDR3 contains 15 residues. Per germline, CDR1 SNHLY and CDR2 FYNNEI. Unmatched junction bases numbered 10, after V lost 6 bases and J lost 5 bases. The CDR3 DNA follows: TGTGCCAGCAGCTTTAAATGGACTAGCGCGGAGACCCAGTACTTC. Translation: CASSFKWTSAETQYF.

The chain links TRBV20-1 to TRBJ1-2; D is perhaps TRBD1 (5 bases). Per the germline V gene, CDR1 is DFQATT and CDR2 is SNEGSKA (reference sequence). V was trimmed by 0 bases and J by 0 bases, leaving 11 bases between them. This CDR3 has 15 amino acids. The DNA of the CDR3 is TGCAGTGCTAGAGATCGGGGCCTTACTAACTATGGCTACACCTTC. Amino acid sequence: CSARDRGLTNYGYTF.

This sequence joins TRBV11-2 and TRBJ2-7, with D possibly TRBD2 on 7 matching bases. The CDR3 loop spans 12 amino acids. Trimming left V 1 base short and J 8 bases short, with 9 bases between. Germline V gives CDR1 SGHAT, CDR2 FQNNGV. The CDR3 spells CASSLGGGKQYF. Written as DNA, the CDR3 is TGTGCCAGCAGCTTAGGCGGGGGCAAGCAGTACTTC.

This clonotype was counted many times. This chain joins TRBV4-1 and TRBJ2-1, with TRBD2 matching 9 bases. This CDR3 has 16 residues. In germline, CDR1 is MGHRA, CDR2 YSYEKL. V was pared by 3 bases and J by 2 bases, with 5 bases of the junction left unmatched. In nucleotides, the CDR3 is TGCGCCAGCAGCCACCCCCGGACTAGCGCCTACAATGAGCAGTTCTTC. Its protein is CASSHPRTSAYNEQFF.

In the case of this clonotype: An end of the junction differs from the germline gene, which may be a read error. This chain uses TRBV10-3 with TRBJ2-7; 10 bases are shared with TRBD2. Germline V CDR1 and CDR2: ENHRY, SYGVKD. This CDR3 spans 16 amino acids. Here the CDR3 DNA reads TGTGCCCTCAGTGAGGCGGGCCTAGCGGGGGCTTACGAGCAGTACTTC. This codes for CALSEAGLAGAYEQYF.

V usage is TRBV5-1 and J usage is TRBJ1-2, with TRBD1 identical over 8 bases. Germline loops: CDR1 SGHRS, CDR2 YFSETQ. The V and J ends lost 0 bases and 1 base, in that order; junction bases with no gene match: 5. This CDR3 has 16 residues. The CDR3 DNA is TGCGCCAGCAGCTTGGAGGGGACAGGTGTTAACTATGGCTACACCTTC. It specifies CASSLEGTGVNYGYTF. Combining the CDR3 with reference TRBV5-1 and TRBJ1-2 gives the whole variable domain KAGVTQTPRYLIKTRGQQVTLSCSPISGHRSVSWYQQTPGQGLQFLFEYFSETQRNKGNFPGRFSGRQFSNSRSEMNVSTLELGDSALYLCASSLEGTGVNYGYTFGSGTRLTVV.

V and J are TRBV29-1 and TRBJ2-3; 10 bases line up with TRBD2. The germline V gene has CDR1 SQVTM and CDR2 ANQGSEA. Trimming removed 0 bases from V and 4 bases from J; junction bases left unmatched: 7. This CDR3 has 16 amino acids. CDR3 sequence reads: CSVEDLRTSGADTQYF. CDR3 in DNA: TGCAGCGTTGAAGACCTTAGGACTAGCGGCGCAGATACGCAGTATTTT.